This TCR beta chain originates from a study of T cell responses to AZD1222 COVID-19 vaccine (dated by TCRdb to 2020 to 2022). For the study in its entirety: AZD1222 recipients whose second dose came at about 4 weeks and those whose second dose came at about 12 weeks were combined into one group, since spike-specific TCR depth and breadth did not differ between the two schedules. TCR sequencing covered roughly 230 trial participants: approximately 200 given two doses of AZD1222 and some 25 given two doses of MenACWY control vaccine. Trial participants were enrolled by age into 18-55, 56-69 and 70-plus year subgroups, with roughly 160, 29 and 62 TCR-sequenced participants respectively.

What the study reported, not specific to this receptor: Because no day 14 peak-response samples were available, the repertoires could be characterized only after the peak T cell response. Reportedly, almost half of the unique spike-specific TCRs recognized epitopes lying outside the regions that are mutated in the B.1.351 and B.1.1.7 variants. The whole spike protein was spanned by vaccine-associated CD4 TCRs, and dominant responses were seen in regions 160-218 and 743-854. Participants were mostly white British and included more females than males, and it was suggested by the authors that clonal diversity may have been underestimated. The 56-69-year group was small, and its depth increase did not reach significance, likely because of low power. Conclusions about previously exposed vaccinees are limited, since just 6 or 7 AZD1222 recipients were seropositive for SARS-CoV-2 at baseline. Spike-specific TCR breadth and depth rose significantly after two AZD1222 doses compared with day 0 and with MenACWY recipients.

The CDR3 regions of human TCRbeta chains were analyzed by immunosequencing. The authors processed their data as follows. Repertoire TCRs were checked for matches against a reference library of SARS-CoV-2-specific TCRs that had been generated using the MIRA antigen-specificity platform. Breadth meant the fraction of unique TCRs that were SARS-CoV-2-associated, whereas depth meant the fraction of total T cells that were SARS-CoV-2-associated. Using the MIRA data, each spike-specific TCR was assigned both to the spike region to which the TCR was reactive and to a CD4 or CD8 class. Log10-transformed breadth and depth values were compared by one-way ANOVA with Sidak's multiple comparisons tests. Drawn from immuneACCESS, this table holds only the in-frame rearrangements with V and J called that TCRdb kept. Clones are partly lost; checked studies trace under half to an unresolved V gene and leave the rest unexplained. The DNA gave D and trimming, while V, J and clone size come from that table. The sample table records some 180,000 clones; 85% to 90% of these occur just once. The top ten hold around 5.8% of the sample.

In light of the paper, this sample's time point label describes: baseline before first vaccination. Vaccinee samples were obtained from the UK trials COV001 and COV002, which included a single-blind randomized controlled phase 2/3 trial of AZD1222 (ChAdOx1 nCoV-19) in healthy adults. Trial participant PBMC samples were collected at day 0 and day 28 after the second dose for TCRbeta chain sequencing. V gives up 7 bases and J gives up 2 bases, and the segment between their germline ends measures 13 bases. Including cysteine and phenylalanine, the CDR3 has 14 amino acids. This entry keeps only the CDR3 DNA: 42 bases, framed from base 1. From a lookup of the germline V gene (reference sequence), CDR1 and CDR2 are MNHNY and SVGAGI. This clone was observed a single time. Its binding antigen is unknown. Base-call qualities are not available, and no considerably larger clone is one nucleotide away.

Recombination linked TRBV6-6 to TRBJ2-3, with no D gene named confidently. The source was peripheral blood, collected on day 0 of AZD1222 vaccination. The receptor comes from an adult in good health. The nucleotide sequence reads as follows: TGTGCCAGCACCCAACCGCCCAACACAGATACGCAGTATTTT. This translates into CASTQPPNTDTQYF.